The 12 T cell receptor beta chains listed next were all sequenced from one sample in a study of CD8 T cells in Susac syndrome. After extraction with the RNeasy kit, about 0.45 to 1 ug of the RNA was reverse transcribed using random hexamers. TCRdb reanalysed the immunoSEQ multiplex PCR reads using MiXCR and keeps one entry per CDR3 protein. The data show fewer than 350,000 distinct CDR3 sequences, approximately 89% seen once. The specimen was CD8+ T cells from PBMCs. Every receptor here comes from a human donor with multiple sclerosis.

This chain uses TRBV10-2 with TRBJ2-5; the D gene is possibly TRBD2 (5 bases). The CDR3 is 17 amino acids. Trimming left V 0 bases short and J 5 bases short, with 19 bases between. Germline CDR1 and CDR2: WSHSY and SAAADI. The chain's CDR3 is CASSESSSPLEMETQYF. For the CDR3, the DNA is TGCGCCAGCAGTGAGTCGTCTAGCCCTTTAGAAATGGAGACCCAGTACTTC.

This CDR3 reads CASSTLAAPSRGTDTQYF. CDR3 bases: TGTGCCAGTAGCACACTAGCGGCCCCGTCTAGGGGCACAGATACGCAGTATTTT. The V gene is TRBV19, the J gene TRBJ2-3; 8 positions match TRBD2. Germline values: CDR1 LNHDA, CDR2 SQIVND (reference sequence). V lost 6 bases, J lost 1 base, and 15 bases stayed unmatched. The CDR3 consists of 18 residues.

In DNA, the CDR3 is TGTGCCAGCAGTCATTCTCTCAGTCGCAATGAGCAGTTCTTC. Protein product: CASSHSLSRNEQFF. The chain recombines TRBV28 with TRBJ2-1; D not resolved. V was cut by 5 bases and J by 6 bases, with 14 bases left in between. The germline CDR1 and CDR2 sequences are MDHEN and SYDVKM. The CDR3 loop spans 14 amino acids.

This chain connects TRBV7-2 to TRBJ1-1; tentatively, D is TRBD1 (5 bases). V was clipped by 1 base and J by 5 bases, with 14 bases between them. From germline, CDR1 is SGHTA and CDR2 FQGNSA. This CDR3 spans 15 amino acids. CDR3 nucleotides: TGTGCCAGCAGCTTAGAGGGCTGGGGGGATACTGAAGCTTTCTTT. This translates into CASSLEGWGDTEAFF.

This chain joins TRBV28 and TRBJ2-1, with a tentative D call TRBD1 (5 bases). The V end was cut by 6 bases, the J end by 5 bases, with 11 bases between. Germline V CDR1 and CDR2: MDHEN, SYDVKM. The CDR3 contains 13 residues. The CDR3 DNA is TGTGCCAGCAGGCAGGGATCCGACAATGAGCAGTTCTTC. Protein sequence: CASRQGSDNEQFF. The whole variable domain, remainder taken from reference TRBV28 and TRBJ2-1, is DVKVTQSSRYLVKRTGEKVFLECVQDMDHENMFWYRQDPGLGLRLIYFSYDVKMKEKGDIPEGYSVSREKKERFSLILESASTNQTSMYLCASRQGSDNEQFFGPGTRLTVL.

A single count supports this clonotype. V is TRBV20-1 and J is TRBJ1-2, with D unclear. V was trimmed by 3 bases and J by 4 bases, leaving 15 bases between them. The CDR3 has 14 amino acids. The V gene's germline CDR1 is DFQATT and CDR2 SNEGSKA (reference sequence). The CDR3 nucleotides read TGCAGTGCTAGTTTCGGTGATGTCGGCTATGGCTACACCTTC. It translates to CSASFGDVGYGYTF.

The CDR3 DNA follows: TGTGCCAGCAGTGAAACCGGGACAGCTAACTATGGCTACACCTTC. Translation gives CASSETGTANYGYTF. The chain uses TRBV6-1 and TRBJ1-2, with 7 nucleotides matching TRBD1. Trimming cost V 2 bases and J 0 bases; bases outside gene matches: 3. The length of the CDR3 is 15 residues. From germline, CDR1 is MNHNS and CDR2 SASEGT.

DNA of the CDR3: TGTGCCAGCAGCCACGGAAAGAGTTACGAGCAGTACTTC. The encoded protein is CASSHGKSYEQYF. The V and J genes are TRBV3-1 and TRBJ2-7; D is undetermined. The CDR3 is made up of 13 amino acids. Trimming removed 3 bases at V and 4 bases at J, with 10 bases between. CDR1 and CDR2 from the germline V gene are LGHDT and YNNKEL (reference sequence).

J is TRBJ2-7 and V is TRBV27; 7 bases align to TRBD1. There are 14 residues in the CDR3. Per the germline V gene, CDR1 is MNHEY and CDR2 is SMNVEV (reference sequence). Germline trimming cut 5 bases from V and 0 bases from J; bases unmatched to any gene: 4. The CDR3 spells CASSLGQFSYEQYF. The CDR3 DNA is TGTGCCAGCAGTCTGGGACAGTTCTCCTACGAGCAGTACTTC.

The chain joins TRBV15 to TRBJ1-5; 7 bases agree with TRBD1. Germline lookup yields CDR1 LNHNV and CDR2 YYDKDF (reference sequence). This CDR3 has 17 residues. V gave up 0 bases and J gave up 1 base; unmatched junction bases: 6. As DNA, the CDR3 is TGTGCCACCAGCAGAGATCGTGGACAGGCGAGCAATCAGCCCCAGCATTTT. Its protein is CATSRDRGQASNQPQHF.

V and J are TRBV11-2 and TRBJ2-1, with no clear D. CDR1 is SGHAT and CDR2 is FQNNGV in the germline V gene. The V and J ends lost 8 bases and 7 bases respectively, with 15 bases between them. The CDR3 sequence is 13 residues long. The chain's CDR3 is CASLPPGMNEQFF. CDR3 sequence (DNA): TGTGCCAGCCTGCCGCCCGGTATGAATGAGCAGTTCTTC.

This rearrangement joins TRBV7-9 to TRBJ2-1, with D unclear. From germline, CDR1 is SEHNR and CDR2 FQNEAQ (reference sequence). The CDR3 length is 13 residues. Trimming cost V 2 bases and J 6 bases, with 8 bases left between them. The CDR3 region is CASSLSKVNEQFF. In DNA, the CDR3 is TGTGCCAGCAGCTTATCGAAGGTCAATGAGCAGTTCTTC.